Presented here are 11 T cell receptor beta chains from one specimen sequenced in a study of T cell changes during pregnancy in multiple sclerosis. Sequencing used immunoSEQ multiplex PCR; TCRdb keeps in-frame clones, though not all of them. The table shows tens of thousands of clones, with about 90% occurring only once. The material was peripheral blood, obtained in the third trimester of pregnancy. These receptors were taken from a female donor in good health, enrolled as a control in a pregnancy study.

The CDR3 reads CASSRPVGTSGSSYNEQFF. CDR3 nucleotides: TGTGCCAGCAGCCGTCCGGTAGGGACTAGCGGATCCTCCTACAATGAGCAGTTCTTC. This chain connects TRBV11-2 to TRBJ2-1, with TRBD2 matching 11 bases. CDR3 length equals 19 residues. CDR1 and CDR2 from the germline V gene are SGHAT and FQNNGV. V gave up 5 bases and J gave up 0 bases; unmatched junction bases: 12.

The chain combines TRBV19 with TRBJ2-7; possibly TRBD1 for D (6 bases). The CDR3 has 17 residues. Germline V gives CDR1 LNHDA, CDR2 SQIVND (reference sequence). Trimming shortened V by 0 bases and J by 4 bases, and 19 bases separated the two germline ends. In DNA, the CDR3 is TGTGCCAGTAGTATAGAGTTAGGACAGCCGGGCGTGTACGAGCAGTACTTC. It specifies CASSIELGQPGVYEQYF. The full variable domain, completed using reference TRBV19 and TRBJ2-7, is DGGITQSPKYLFRKEGQNVTLSCEQNLNHDAMYWYRQDPGQGLRLIYYSQIVNDFQKGDIAEGYSVSREKKESFPLTVTSAQKNPTAFYLCASSIELGQPGVYEQYFGPGTRLTVT.

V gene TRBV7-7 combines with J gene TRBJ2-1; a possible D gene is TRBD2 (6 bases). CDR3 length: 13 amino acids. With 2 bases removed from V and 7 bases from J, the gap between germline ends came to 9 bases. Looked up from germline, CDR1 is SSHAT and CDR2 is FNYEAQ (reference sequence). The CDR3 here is CASSLLGGNEQFF. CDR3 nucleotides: TGTGCCAGCAGCTTATTGGGAGGAAATGAGCAGTTCTTC.

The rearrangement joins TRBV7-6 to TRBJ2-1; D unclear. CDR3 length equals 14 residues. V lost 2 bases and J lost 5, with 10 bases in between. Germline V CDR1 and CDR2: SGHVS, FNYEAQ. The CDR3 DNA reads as TGTGCCAGCAGCTTAACAGTATCCCACAATGAGCAGTTCTTC. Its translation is CASSLTVSHNEQFF.

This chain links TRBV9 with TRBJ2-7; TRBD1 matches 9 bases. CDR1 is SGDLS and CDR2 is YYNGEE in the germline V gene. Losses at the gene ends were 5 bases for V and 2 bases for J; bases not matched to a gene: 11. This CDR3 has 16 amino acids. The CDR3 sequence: CASSTRPGQGPYEQYF. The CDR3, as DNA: TGTGCCAGCAGTACTAGACCGGGACAGGGACCCTACGAGCAGTACTTC.

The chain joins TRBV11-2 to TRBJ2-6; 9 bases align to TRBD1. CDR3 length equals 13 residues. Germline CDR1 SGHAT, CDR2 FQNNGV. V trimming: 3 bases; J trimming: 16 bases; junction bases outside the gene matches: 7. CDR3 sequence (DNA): TGTGCCAGCAGCTTGGACAGGGGTGGCCGTCTGACTTTC. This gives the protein CASSLDRGGRLTF.

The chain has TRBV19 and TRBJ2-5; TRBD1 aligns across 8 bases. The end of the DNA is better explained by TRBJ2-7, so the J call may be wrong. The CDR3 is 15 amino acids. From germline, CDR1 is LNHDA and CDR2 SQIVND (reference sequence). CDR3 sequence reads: CASSAFGQGRSEQYF. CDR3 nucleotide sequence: TGTGCCAGTAGTGCCTTCGGACAGGGTAGGTCCGAGCAGTACTTC.

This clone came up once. CDR3 DNA: TGTGCCAGCAGCCCCAGGGCAGGGGGGATCACCGGGGAGCTGTTTTTT. Protein: CASSPRAGGITGELFF. The gene calls are TRBV2 and TRBJ2-2; a weak D match, TRBD1 (7 bases). Germline lookup yields CDR1 SNHLY and CDR2 FYNNEI. Deletions cut 6 bases from V and 4 bases from J, with 18 bases between. The CDR3 is 16 residues long.

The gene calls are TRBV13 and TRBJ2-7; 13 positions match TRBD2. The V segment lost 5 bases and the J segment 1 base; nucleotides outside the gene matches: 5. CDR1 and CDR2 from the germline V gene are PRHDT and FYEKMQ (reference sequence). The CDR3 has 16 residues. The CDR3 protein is CASSPQGLAGSYEQYF. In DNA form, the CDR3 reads TGTGCCAGCAGCCCCCAGGGACTAGCGGGATCCTACGAGCAGTACTTC.

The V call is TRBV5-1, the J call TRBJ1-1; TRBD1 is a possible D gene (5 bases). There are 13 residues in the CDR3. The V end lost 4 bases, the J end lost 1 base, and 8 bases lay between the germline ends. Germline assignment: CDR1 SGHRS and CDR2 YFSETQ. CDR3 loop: CASSPTGNTEAFF. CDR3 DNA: TGCGCCAGCAGCCCTACAGGGAACACTGAAGCTTTCTTT.

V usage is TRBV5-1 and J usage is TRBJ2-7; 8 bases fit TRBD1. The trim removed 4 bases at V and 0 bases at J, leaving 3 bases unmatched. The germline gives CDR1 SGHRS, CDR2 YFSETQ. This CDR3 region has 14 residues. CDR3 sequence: CASSRGQGSYEQYF. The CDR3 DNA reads TGCGCCAGCAGCCGTGGACAGGGCTCCTACGAGCAGTACTTC. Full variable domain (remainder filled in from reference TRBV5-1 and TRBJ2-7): KAGVTQTPRYLIKTRGQQVTLSCSPISGHRSVSWYQQTPGQGLQFLFEYFSETQRNKGNFPGRFSGRQFSNSRSEMNVSTLELGDSALYLCASSRGQGSYEQYFGPGTRLTVT.